The 15 T cell receptor beta chains listed next were all sequenced from one sample in a study of blood T cell repertoires in COVID-19 (TCRdb year 2020). Library method: the immunoSEQ multiplex PCR assay. TCRdb took over this immuneACCESS table, retaining in-frame rearrangements with V and J assigned. Such tables are incomplete; in checked studies, under half of the missing clones stem from an unresolved V gene, and the remainder is unexplained. The table for this sample lists about 370,000 clones; roughly nine tenths of them were counted only once. About 1% of the sample is held by the ten biggest clonotypes. The material sequenced was PBMCs or T cells enriched from blood (not recorded which). The source of these receptors is a man in his late teens or twenties who had recovered from COVID-19.

The chain links TRBV6-5 to TRBJ2-7; D unresolved. Trimming took off 7 bases at V and 0 bases at J, with 7 bases between the two ends. Per germline, CDR1 MNHEY and CDR2 SVGAGI. This CDR3 is built from 12 residues. The CDR3 region is CASTRSSYEQYF. DNA of the CDR3: TGTGCCAGCACGAGGAGCTCCTACGAGCAGTACTTC.

The V and J genes are TRBV9 and TRBJ2-2; D not resolved. Trimming pared 0 bases from V and 1 base from J, leaving 7 bases between. The CDR3 consists of 15 residues. Germline-derived CDR1 and CDR2 are SGDLS and YYNGEE. This CDR3 is CASSVGQLNTGELFF. CDR3 sequence (DNA): TGTGCCAGCAGCGTAGGTCAGTTGAACACCGGGGAGCTGTTTTTT.

The chain is built from TRBV28 and TRBJ1-1; 7 nucleotides agree with TRBD1. The CDR3 runs 14 residues. Per germline, CDR1 MDHEN and CDR2 SYDVKM. V lost 4 bases, J lost 1 base, and 3 bases stayed unmatched. This CDR3 reads CASSSGQQNTEAFF. DNA of the CDR3: TGTGCCAGCAGTTCGGGACAGCAGAACACTGAAGCTTTCTTT.

The chain combines TRBV7-8 with TRBJ1-5; 7 bases are shared with TRBD1. This CDR3 spans 15 amino acids. Per the germline V gene, CDR1 is SGHVS and CDR2 is FQNEAQ. Trimming cost V 3 bases and J 5 bases; bases outside gene matches: 7. CDR3 in amino acids: CASSFAGTVHQPQHF. The CDR3 bases are TGTGCCAGCAGCTTTGCCGGGACAGTCCATCAGCCCCAGCATTTT.

The genes are TRBV4-1 and TRBJ1-5, with 8 bases that match TRBD1. Losses at the gene ends were 1 base for V and 5 bases for J; bases not matched to a gene: 7. CDR1 and CDR2 from the germline V gene are MGHRA and YSYEKL. The CDR3 length is 16 residues. The CDR3 spells CASSQAGQGGHQPQHF. The CDR3 DNA is TGCGCCAGCAGCCAAGCCGGACAGGGCGGGCATCAGCCCCAGCATTTT.

The V and J genes are TRBV6-5 and TRBJ1-3; D gene unclear. V shed 10 bases and J shed 2 bases, with 9 bases lying between them. Germline V lookup: CDR1 MNHEY, CDR2 SVGAGI. This CDR3 comprises 12 residues. The CDR3 coding sequence is TGTGCCACCGCCGGTCCTGGAAACACCATATATTTT. Translating it yields CATAGPGNTIYF.

The chain carries TRBV7-7 and TRBJ2-1; 10 bases match TRBD1. The V gene end was trimmed by 4 bases and the J gene end by 6 bases; junction bases not matched to a gene: 6. CDR3 size: 15 residues. CDR1 SSHAT and CDR2 FNYEAQ come from the germline V gene (reference sequence). The CDR3 is CASSSGQGRGNEQFF. In DNA, the CDR3 is TGTGCCAGCAGCTCGGGACAGGGGCGCGGCAATGAGCAGTTCTTC.

This clone was seen only once. V gene TRBV29-1 combines with J gene TRBJ2-7, with D perhaps matching TRBD1 (5 bases). CDR3 length equals 12 residues. Germline CDR1 and CDR2: SQVTM and ANQGSEA. With 1 base removed from V and 5 bases from J, the gap between germline ends came to 9 bases. CDR3: CSVEVRADEQYF. In DNA, the CDR3 is TGCAGCGTTGAAGTCAGGGCGGACGAGCAGTACTTC.

V usage is TRBV28 and J usage is TRBJ1-2, with 10 bases that match TRBD1. CDR1 is MDHEN, CDR2 SYDVKM, per germline. V shed 8 bases and J 7 bases; nucleotides not matched to a gene: 13. This CDR3 region has 15 residues. DNA of the CDR3: TGTGCCAGCGGCCCTGGACAGGGGGTAATAAGTGGCTACACCTTC. Translating it yields CASGPGQGVISGYTF.

The genes are TRBV5-4 and TRBJ2-1; 8 bases align to TRBD2. CDR1 and CDR2 (germline): SGHNT, YYREEE (reference sequence). The CDR3 has 16 residues. V lost 7 bases to trimming and J lost 3 bases; unmatched junction nucleotides: 12. The CDR3 DNA sequence: TGTGCCAGCGGTTCCCCCGGCGGGGGGTTCTACAATGAGCAGTTCTTC. This sequence encodes CASGSPGGGFYNEQFF.

The J gene is TRBJ1-5, the V gene TRBV10-3; D call uncertain. From germline, CDR1 is ENHRY and CDR2 SYGVKD. V was clipped by 2 bases and J by 6 bases, with 8 bases between them. CDR3 size: 13 residues. In DNA, the CDR3 is TGTGCCATCAGTGAGACCTCGGGTCAGCCCCAGCATTTT. Its translation is CAISETSGQPQHF.

This clone has a single count. The J gene is TRBJ2-3, the V gene TRBV7-9; perhaps TRBD2 as D (6 bases). V was trimmed by 5 bases and J by 5 bases, leaving 14 bases between them. Germline V lookup: CDR1 SEHNR, CDR2 FQNEAQ (reference sequence). This CDR3 comprises 14 residues. The CDR3 sequence: CASSRDLGGDTQYF. In nucleotides, the CDR3 is TGTGCCAGCAGCCGGGACTTGGGTGGAGATACGCAGTATTTT.

The chain joins TRBV5-1 to TRBJ1-1, with D unclear. Germline V lookup: CDR1 SGHRS, CDR2 YFSETQ. The CDR3 consists of 13 residues. The V and J ends lost 2 bases and 1 base respectively, with 6 bases between them. In DNA form, the CDR3 reads TGCGCCAGCAGCTTATCCTCGAACACTGAAGCTTTCTTT. Its translation: CASSLSSNTEAFF.

J is TRBJ2-7 and V is TRBV10-1; TRBD1 aligns across 10 bases. CDR1 is WNHNN and CDR2 is SYGVQD in the germline V gene (reference sequence). Trimming cost V 0 bases and J 4 bases; bases outside gene matches: 6. The CDR3 contains 16 residues. The CDR3 DNA sequence: TGCGCCAGCAGTGAGTCGAGGGGGACAGGGGTATACGAGCAGTACTTC. Protein: CASSESRGTGVYEQYF.

DNA of the CDR3: TGTGCCAGTTTCGGGGCAGGGGCGATCTCTGGAAACACCATATATTTT. The encoded protein is CASFGAGAISGNTIYF. The chain employs TRBV19 and TRBJ1-3, with D possibly TRBD1 on 6 matching bases. In germline, CDR1 is LNHDA, CDR2 SQIVND (reference sequence). Trimming took off 8 bases at V and 0 bases at J, with 17 bases between the two ends. The CDR3 runs to 16 residues. The full variable domain, its missing parts supplied by reference TRBV19 and TRBJ1-3, is DGGITQSPKYLFRKEGQNVTLSCEQNLNHDAMYWYRQDPGQGLRLIYYSQIVNDFQKGDIAEGYSVSREKKESFPLTVTSAQKNPTAFYLCASFGAGAISGNTIYFGEGSWLTVV.